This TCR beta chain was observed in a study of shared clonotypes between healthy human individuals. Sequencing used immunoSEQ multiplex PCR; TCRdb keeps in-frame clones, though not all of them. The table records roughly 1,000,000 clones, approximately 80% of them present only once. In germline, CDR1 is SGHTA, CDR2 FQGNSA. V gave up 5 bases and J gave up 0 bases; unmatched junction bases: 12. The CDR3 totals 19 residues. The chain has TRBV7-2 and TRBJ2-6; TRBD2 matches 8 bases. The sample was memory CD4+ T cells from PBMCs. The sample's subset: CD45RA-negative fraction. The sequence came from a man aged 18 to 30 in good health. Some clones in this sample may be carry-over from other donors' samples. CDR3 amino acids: CASSPRGGPTYSGANVLTF. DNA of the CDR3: TGTGCCAGCAGCCCCCGGGGGGGCCCCACTTACTCTGGGGCCAACGTCCTGACTTTC.